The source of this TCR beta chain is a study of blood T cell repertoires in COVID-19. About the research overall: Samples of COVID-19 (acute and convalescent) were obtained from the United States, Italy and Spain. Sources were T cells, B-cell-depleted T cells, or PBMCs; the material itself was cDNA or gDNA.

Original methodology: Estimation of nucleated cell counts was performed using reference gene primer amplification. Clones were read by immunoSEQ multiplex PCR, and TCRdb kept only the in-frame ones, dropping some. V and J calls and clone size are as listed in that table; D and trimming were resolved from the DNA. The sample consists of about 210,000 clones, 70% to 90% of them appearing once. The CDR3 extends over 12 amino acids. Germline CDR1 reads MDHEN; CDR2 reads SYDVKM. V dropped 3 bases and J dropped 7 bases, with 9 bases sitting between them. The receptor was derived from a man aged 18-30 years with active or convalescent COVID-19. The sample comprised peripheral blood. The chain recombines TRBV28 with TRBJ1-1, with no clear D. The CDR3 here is CASSLVPLEAFF. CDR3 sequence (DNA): TGTGCCAGCAGTTTGGTCCCACTTGAAGCTTTCTTT.